This T cell receptor (beta chain) originates from a study of T cells in Graves' hyperthyroidism and ophthalmopathy. Findings and caveats of the study: Within blood appeared most thyroid clonotypes that had expanded above 0.001.

V lost 5 bases to trimming and J lost 7 bases, with 17 bases between them. The CDR3 is 14 amino acids. CDR1 is SNHLY, CDR2 FYNNEI, per germline. It was RNA transcripts that yielded the amplified TCR beta CDR3 regions. RT-PCR in the first round (using the HTBI primer set) targeted the TCR CDR3. TCRdb itself ran the multiplex PCR reads through MiXCR, one entry per CDR3 protein. The sample contains approximately 600,000 distinct CDR3 sequences, about 17% of which appear only once. This clonotype was seen at least ten times. Antigen specificity is unknown. Uncontrolled infection, other autoimmune disease, pregnancy or lactation led to exclusion. Diagnoses were established using clinical symptoms, serum thyroxine and TRAb, thyroid ultrasound and orbital computed tomography. The PBMCs had their origin in 10 ml of fresh peripheral blood.

This rearrangement joins TRBV2 to TRBJ1-1; tentatively, D is TRBD1 (5 bases). The sequenced material came from blood. This sequence originates from a woman aged 30 to 39 with Graves' hyperthyroidism. The chain's CDR3 is CASSTGFGFGEAFF. The CDR3 DNA is TGTGCCAGCAGTACAGGATTCGGGTTTGGTGAAGCTTTCTTT.